This T cell receptor (beta chain) was profiled in a study of blood T cell repertoires in COVID-19 (TCRdb year 2020). Regarding the research as a whole: The collaborator samples originated in the United States, Italy and Spain and spanned the acute and convalescent phases of COVID-19. The material from the prospective study consisted of cDNA or gDNA derived from T cells, B-cell-depleted T cells, or PBMCs. The dataset comprised deeply sampled blood TCRbeta repertoires from subjects exposed to, actively infected with, or recovered from COVID-19. The repertoires were made available in a free public database intended to serve as a resource for research on the immune response to SARS-CoV-2. The samples were drawn from the first 160 participants of the ongoing ImmuneRACE study and from 1,254 subjects provided by 6 global collaborators. Sample metadata almost always included a de-identified subject ID, COVID-19 status, age in years and sex. Where available, HLA class I and class II types were obtained from metadata supplied by the sample provider rather than from assay-based typing. Results the study describes overall, beyond this receptor: The amount of clinical and demographic metadata varied by source and participant and was provided uncurated.

Between the V and J ends, shortened by 2 bases and 0 bases respectively, the junction contains 13 bases. The CDR3 has 16 amino acids, counting the end cysteine and phenylalanine. Just CDR3 DNA is preserved here, 48 bases in frame from base 1. From the germline V gene, CDR1 is MNHEY and CDR2 is SVGAGI. As regards this clone: No cognate antigen has been identified for it. Per-nucleotide qualities are absent, and no much larger clonotype sits a single base away.

TCRbeta CDR3 regions were amplified from genomic DNA using the immunoSEQ Assay, a bias-controlled multiplex PCR. The original methods were these. The number of nucleated cells in each sample was estimated by amplification of reference gene primers within the assay. To quantify the absolute abundance of each unique TCRbeta CDR3 rearrangement, sequence reads were collapsed and filtered. For each sample, productive Simpson clonality was calculated as the square root of Simpson's diversity index over productive rearrangements. TCRdb retrieved this table from immuneACCESS and kept in-frame rearrangements only. Not all clones are present; in checked studies, unresolved V genes account for under half, and no reason is known for the remainder. D and trimming come from the DNA, and the V and J calls and clone size come from that table. Within this sample are about 160,000 clones, with approximately 90% of them counted one time only. The top ten hold about 2.5% of the sample.

Collaborating institutions collected whole blood in K2EDTA tubes following their own protocols. For TCRbeta analysis, collaborator samples were shipped as frozen whole blood, as isolated PBMCs, or as DNA extracted from either sample type. This receptor was taken from a man younger than 30 with acute or convalescent COVID-19. Here the chain combines TRBV6-5 and TRBJ1-1; the D gene is unclear. The source material was peripheral blood. The nucleotide sequence reads as follows: TGTGCCAGCAGTTACACTCCTAGCGAAATGAACACTGAAGCTTTCTTT. Protein translation: CASSYTPSEMNTEAFF.